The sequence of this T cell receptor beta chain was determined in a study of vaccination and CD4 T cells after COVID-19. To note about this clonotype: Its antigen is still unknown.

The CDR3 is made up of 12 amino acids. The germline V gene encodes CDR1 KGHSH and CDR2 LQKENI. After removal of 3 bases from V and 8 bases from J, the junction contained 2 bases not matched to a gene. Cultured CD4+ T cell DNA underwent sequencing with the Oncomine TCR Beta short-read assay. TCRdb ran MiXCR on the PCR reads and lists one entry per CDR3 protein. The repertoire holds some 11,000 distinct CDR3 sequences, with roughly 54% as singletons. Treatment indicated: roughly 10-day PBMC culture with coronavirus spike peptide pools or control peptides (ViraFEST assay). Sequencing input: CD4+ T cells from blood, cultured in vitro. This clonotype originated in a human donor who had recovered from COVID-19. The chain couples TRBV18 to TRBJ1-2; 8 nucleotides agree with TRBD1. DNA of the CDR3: TGTGCCAGCTCACCTGACAGGGGAGGCTACACCTTC. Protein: CASSPDRGGYTF. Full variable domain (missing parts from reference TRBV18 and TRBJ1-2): NAGVMQNPRHLVRRRGQEARLRCSPMKGHSHVYWYRQLPEEGLKFMVYLQKENIIDESGMPKERFSAEFPKEGPSILRIQQVVRGDSAAYFCASSPDRGGYTFGSGTRLTVV.